These 24 T cell receptor beta chains originate from one sample sequenced in a study of OX40 agonist ivuxolimab in advanced cancers. The assay was immunoSEQ multiplex PCR, and TCRdb's table has in-frame clones only and misses some. This table has roughly 40,000 clones, less than 90% appearing once. The specimen comprised CD4+ or CD8+ T cells sorted from blood, sampled in a trial of the OX40 agonist ivuxolimab. The receptor source for this set is an adult with an advanced solid tumor such as melanoma, head and neck, liver or kidney cancer.

The rearrangement links TRBV7-6 to TRBJ2-3; D may be TRBD1 (6 bases). Per germline, CDR1 SGHVS and CDR2 FNYEAQ. CDR3 length: 14 amino acids. Trimming removed 7 bases from V and 2 bases from J, with 13 bases in between. The CDR3 region is CASTPDSNTDTQYF. The CDR3 region has the DNA TGTGCCAGCACCCCGGACAGCAACACAGATACGCAGTATTTT. The whole variable domain, remainder taken from reference TRBV7-6 and TRBJ2-3, is GAGVSQSPRYKVTKRGQDVALRCDPISGHVSLYWYRQALGQGPEFLTYFNYEAQQDKSGLPNDRFSAERPEGSISTLTIQRTEQRDSAMYRCASTPDSNTDTQYFGPGTRLTVL.

This chain uses TRBV5-4 with TRBJ1-6, with D unclear. Germline CDR1 SGHNT, CDR2 YYREEE (reference sequence). V was pared by 4 bases and J by 10 bases, with 18 bases between. The CDR3 spans 15 residues. The CDR3 DNA reads as TGTGCCAGCAGCCCTGAGCACAGTGAGGAATCACCCCTCCACTTT. Its translation is CASSPEHSEESPLHF.

The chain has TRBV6-5 and TRBJ2-1, with 9 bases matching TRBD2. The junction had 8 bases not matched to a gene; V was cut back by 2 bases and J by 9 bases. Per the germline V gene, CDR1 is MNHEY and CDR2 is SVGAGI. The CDR3 spans 15 residues. CDR3 residues: CASSYGGGGAGEQFF. The CDR3 region has the DNA TGTGCCAGCAGTTACGGTGGCGGGGGGGCCGGTGAGCAGTTCTTC.

The V and J genes are TRBV5-6 and TRBJ2-2; D is unresolved. Trimming took 0 bases from V and 3 from J, leaving 3 bases between them. Germline CDR1 is SGHDT and CDR2 is YYEEEE. This CDR3 contains 13 residues. The CDR3 DNA follows: TGTGCCAGCAGCTTGGGGGACACCGGGGAGCTGTTTTTT. Translated, it gives CASSLGDTGELFF.

This clone was detected once. The rearrangement links TRBV2 to TRBJ1-2; D might be TRBD1 (6 bases). CDR1 and CDR2 from the germline V gene are SNHLY and FYNNEI. Deletions cut 1 base from V and 4 bases from J, with 19 bases between. The CDR3 totals 17 residues. For the CDR3, the DNA is TGTGCCAGCAGTGAAGGAAGGGGGACACGACCACCCTATGGCTACACCTTC. Translating it yields CASSEGRGTRPPYGYTF.

The V gene is TRBV6-1, the J gene TRBJ2-3; D gene ambiguous. The CDR3 is made up of 14 amino acids. The V and J ends lost 3 bases and 1 base respectively, with 8 bases between them. Germline assignment: CDR1 MNHNS and CDR2 SASEGT. The CDR3 loop reads CASSDGPGTDTQYF. The CDR3 DNA reads TGTGCCAGCAGTGACGGACCGGGCACAGATACGCAGTATTTT.

V gene TRBV5-4 combines with J gene TRBJ1-2; no clear D. CDR1 SGHNT and CDR2 YYREEE come from the germline V gene (reference sequence). The CDR3 totals 11 residues. V was pared by 2 bases and J by 8 bases, with 7 bases between. The CDR3 coding sequence is TGTGCCAGCAGCTTTGGGCTGGGCTACACCTTC. Amino acids: CASSFGLGYTF.

The gene calls are TRBV4-1 and TRBJ2-3, with a tentative D call TRBD1 (6 bases). V was clipped by 2 bases and J by 4 bases, with 13 bases between them. CDR1 is MGHRA and CDR2 is YSYEKL in the germline V gene. The CDR3 has 15 residues. For the CDR3, the DNA is TGCGCCAGCAGCCAAACAGGGAGTAGCGCAGATACGCAGTATTTT. Translating gives CASSQTGSSADTQYF.

V and J are TRBV7-9 and TRBJ2-3; D remains ambiguous. Trimming left V 2 bases short and J 0 bases short, with 9 bases between. There are 15 residues in the CDR3. CDR1 and CDR2 from the germline V gene are SEHNR and FQNEAQ (reference sequence). The CDR3 DNA sequence: TGTGCCAGCAGCTTACTAGACATCAGCACAGATACGCAGTATTTT. Translated: CASSLLDISTDTQYF.

V is TRBV6-5 and J is TRBJ2-1; 7 nucleotides line up with TRBD2. CDR1 MNHEY and CDR2 SVGAGI come from the germline V gene. CDR3 size: 13 residues. V gave up 10 bases and J gave up 4 bases; unmatched junction bases: 7. The CDR3 bases are TGTGCCACGGGAGGCTATCCTTACAATGAGCAGTTCTTC. The encoded protein is CATGGYPYNEQFF.

The rearrangement joins TRBV6-5 to TRBJ1-5; no clear D gene. Germline CDR1 is MNHEY and CDR2 is SVGAGI. The CDR3 spans 13 residues. V lost 3 bases and J 2 bases, leaving 5 bases between the germline ends. The CDR3 here is CASSYGGNQPQHF. In DNA form, the CDR3 reads TGTGCCAGCAGTTATGGGGGCAATCAGCCCCAGCATTTT.

The V call is TRBV10-3, the J call TRBJ2-1, with D possibly TRBD2 on 6 matching bases. The CDR3 length is 15 residues. The V gene's germline CDR1 is ENHRY and CDR2 SYGVKD. Trimming removed 2 bases from V and 3 bases from J, with 11 bases in between. In DNA form, the CDR3 reads TGTGCCATCAGTGAGGGAAGGACTATCTACAATGAGCAGTTCTTC. It yields the protein CAISEGRTIYNEQFF.

The chain is built from TRBV11-2 and TRBJ2-7; no reliable D call. CDR3 length equals 14 residues. The germline CDR1 and CDR2 sequences are SGHAT and FQNNGV. V shed 3 bases and J shed 3 bases, with 12 bases lying between them. CDR3 nucleotides: TGTGCCAGCAGCTTGCAATGGCAGAACTACGAGCAGTACTTC. Translation gives CASSLQWQNYEQYF.

The chain is built from TRBV15 and TRBJ1-6; no clear D gene. The CDR3 totals 15 residues. V was clipped by 0 bases and J by 3 bases, with 6 bases between them. In germline, CDR1 is LNHNV, CDR2 YYDKDF (reference sequence). The CDR3 loop is CATSRDRDYNSPLHF. CDR3 bases: TGTGCCACCAGCAGAGATAGGGACTATAATTCACCCCTCCACTTT.

The CDR3 bases are TGTGCCTGGAGTCTTGACACCCACAATGAGCAGTTCTTC. Translating gives CAWSLDTHNEQFF. The rearrangement uses TRBV30 and TRBJ2-1, with no clear D. Trimming shortened V by 2 bases and J by 5 bases, and 10 bases separated the two germline ends. The CDR3 runs to 13 residues. CDR1 and CDR2 from the germline V gene are GTSNPN and SVGIG (reference sequence).

In DNA form, the CDR3 reads TGTGCCAGCAGCTTAGCGCGTGCGGGGGGGCACGAGCAGTACTTC. The encoded protein is CASSLARAGGHEQYF. The chain is built from TRBV7-2 and TRBJ2-7; 9 bases map to TRBD2. The CDR3 extends over 15 amino acids. V dropped 0 bases and J dropped 5; count of bases not matched to a gene: 5. CDR1 and CDR2 from the germline V gene are SGHTA and FQGNSA.

This chain joins TRBV20-1 and TRBJ2-1; D not certain. V dropped 5 bases and J dropped 4 bases, with 3 bases sitting between them. This CDR3 region has 10 residues. The germline V gene encodes CDR1 DFQATT and CDR2 SNEGSKA (reference sequence). The CDR3 is CSARYNEQFF. Written as DNA, the CDR3 is TGCAGTGCTCGTTACAATGAGCAGTTCTTC.

There are a few counts of this clone. CDR3 bases: TGTGCCAGTAGTATACCCCTATGGTCCGAGACTGAAGCTTTCTTT. Translating gives CASSIPLWSETEAFF. The V call is TRBV19, the J call TRBJ1-1; no clear D gene. Germline V gene sequence: CDR1 LNHDA, CDR2 SQIVND (reference sequence). CDR3 length: 15 residues. Between the trimmed V and J ends, which lost 2 bases and 5 bases, there was a span of 15 bases.

This chain links TRBV10-3 with TRBJ2-7; unclear D gene. CDR3 length: 14 residues. Germline values: CDR1 ENHRY, CDR2 SYGVKD. With 4 bases removed from V and 5 bases from J, the gap between germline ends came to 15 bases. The CDR3 is CAISVAPSYDEQYF. The CDR3 DNA is TGTGCCATCAGTGTTGCGCCTAGTTACGACGAGCAGTACTTC.

The rearrangement joins TRBV21-1 to TRBJ2-4; no DNA check was done on the table's D call, TRBD1. TRBV21-1 is recorded as a pseudogene. The CDR3 is 19 amino acids. The DNA for the CDR3 is TGTGCCAGCAGCAAAAAACCCCACGACAGTTTTCTAGCCAAAAACATTCAGTACTTC. This sequence encodes CASSKKPHDSFLAKNIQYF.

This clone showed up just once. This chain joins TRBV19 and TRBJ2-1; no firm D call. The CDR3 contains 14 residues. V was pared by 3 bases and J by 6 bases, with 12 bases between. CDR1 is LNHDA and CDR2 is SQIVND in the germline V gene (reference sequence). This chain's CDR3 is CASSIPVKGNEQFF. The CDR3 nucleotides are TGTGCCAGTAGTATCCCCGTTAAGGGCAATGAGCAGTTCTTC. Full variable domain (outside the CDR3, taken from reference TRBV19 and TRBJ2-1): DGGITQSPKYLFRKEGQNVTLSCEQNLNHDAMYWYRQDPGQGLRLIYYSQIVNDFQKGDIAEGYSVSREKKESFPLTVTSAQKNPTAFYLCASSIPVKGNEQFFGPGTRLTVL.

The chain is built from TRBV19 and TRBJ2-1, with 8 nucleotides matching TRBD2. This CDR3 spans 15 amino acids. V was clipped by 6 bases and J by 9 bases; unmatched bases: 13. Per germline, CDR1 LNHDA and CDR2 SQIVND (reference sequence). The CDR3: CASRTGTRVGGEQFF. Here the CDR3 DNA reads TGTGCCAGTAGAACCGGGACTAGGGTCGGGGGTGAGCAGTTCTTC.

This chain connects TRBV5-8 to TRBJ2-2; TRBD1 matches 7 bases. CDR1 is SGHTS and CDR2 is YDEGEE in the germline V gene. The length of the CDR3 is 15 residues. V was clipped by 5 bases and J by 6 bases; unmatched bases: 10. The CDR3 coding sequence is TGTGCCAGCAGACTAAGGGGGCATAGCGCCGGGGAGCTGTTTTTT. It yields the protein CASRLRGHSAGELFF. Looking up the rest from reference TRBV5-8 and TRBJ2-2 gives the full variable domain: EAGVTQSPTHLIKTRGQQATLRCSPISGHTSVYWYQQALGLGLQFLLWYDEGEERNRGNFPPRFSGRQFPNYSSELNVNALELEDSALYLCASRLRGHSAGELFFGEGSRLTVL.

The V and J genes are TRBV5-4 and TRBJ1-4, with 10 bases aligning to TRBD1. The CDR3 extends over 13 amino acids. Germline V CDR1 and CDR2: SGHNT, YYREEE (reference sequence). The V gene end was trimmed by 8 bases and the J gene end by 8 bases; junction bases not matched to a gene: 6. The CDR3 sequence is CASREGQGEKLFF. In nucleotides, the CDR3 is TGTGCCAGTCGGGAGGGACAGGGGGAAAAACTGTTTTTT.